This T cell receptor (beta chain) stems from a study of blood T cell repertoires in COVID-19. On the study more broadly: COVID-19 samples, acute and convalescent, were from the United States, Italy and Spain. Sample material is recorded as cDNA or gDNA derived from T cells, B-cell-depleted T cells, or PBMCs.

As originally analysed: Cell counts per sample came from amplifying reference gene primers. Produced via immunoSEQ multiplex PCR; TCRdb's table is partial and in-frame only. From that table come the V and J calls and clone size; the DNA was used to work out D and trimming. The table includes over 20,000 clones, 83% detected once. This CDR3 comprises 15 residues. Trimming cost V 3 bases and J 6 bases, with 15 bases left between them. Germline CDR1 is SGHNT and CDR2 is YYREEE (reference sequence). Sample: peripheral blood. V and J are TRBV5-4 and TRBJ2-2, with a tentative D call TRBD2 (7 bases). This receptor was taken from a human donor in a cohort sampled during active COVID-19. CDR3 residues: CASSSSGGEAGELFF. The CDR3 DNA follows: TGTGCCAGCAGCTCCTCGGGGGGCGAGGCCGGGGAGCTGTTTTTT.